The 29 T cell receptor beta chains below were found in one sample sequenced in a study of T cells in Graves' hyperthyroidism and ophthalmopathy. Authors of the study amplified TCR beta CDR3 regions from RNA transcripts. In the first-round RT-PCR of the TCR CDR3, the HTBI primer set was used. TCRdb independently ran MiXCR on the multiplex PCR reads; one entry per CDR3 protein. Here the sample spans roughly 700,000 distinct CDR3 sequences, around 15% being singletons. The sample taken for sequencing was blood. The receptors here all came from a man aged 50 or older with Graves' hyperthyroidism.

Only a few counts were recorded for this clonotype. A much larger clone sits a single nucleotide away, making a read error possible. This chain uses TRBV2 with TRBJ2-5; perhaps TRBD2 as D (5 bases). The CDR3 contains 13 residues. V lost 2 bases and J lost 8, with 12 bases in between. Germline V gives CDR1 SNHLY, CDR2 FYNNEI. The chain's CDR3 is CASSERGRDTQYF. DNA of the CDR3: TGTGCCAGCAGTGAAAGAGGGAGAGATACCCAGTACTTC.

The chain recombines TRBV9 with TRBJ2-7; tentatively, D is TRBD2 (5 bases). V shed 3 bases and J shed 2 bases, with 12 bases lying between them. The V gene's germline CDR1 is SGDLS and CDR2 YYNGEE. This CDR3 contains 14 residues. The CDR3 loop is CASSAGSGTYEQYF. The CDR3 DNA reads as TGTGCCAGCAGCGCAGGTTCCGGGACCTACGAGCAGTACTTC.

There are many counts of this clonotype. The chain carries TRBV2 and TRBJ2-5; 14 bases are shared with TRBD2. V lost 11 bases, J lost 4 bases, and 6 bases stayed unmatched. The CDR3 has 14 residues. Germline loops: CDR1 SNHLY, CDR2 FYNNEI. The CDR3 is CAPGLAGEGETQYF. The CDR3 DNA reads TGTGCCCCGGGACTAGCGGGAGAAGGAGAGACCCAGTACTTC.

Remarks on this clonotype: A clone one base away is much larger, so this may be a read error. This CDR3 is missing its conserved last phenylalanine or tryptophan, likely due to a read error. The chain joins TRBV25-1 to TRBJ1-1; possibly TRBD1 for D (6 bases). Between the trimmed V and J ends, which lost 4 bases and 8 bases, there was a span of 14 bases. The germline V gene encodes CDR1 MGHDK and CDR2 SYGVNS. The CDR3 has 13 residues. CDR3 nucleotide sequence: TGTGCCAGCAGTGGGGGGGCGGGTAAGGAAGCTTTCCTT. Protein: CASSGGAGKEAFL.

In this sample, this clonotype turned up a few times. The V and J genes are TRBV29-1 and TRBJ2-7, with a weak D call TRBD2 (5 bases). From germline, CDR1 is SQVTM and CDR2 ANQGSEA. V lost 4 bases and J lost 3, with 13 bases in between. The length of the CDR3 is 13 residues. The CDR3, as DNA: TGCAGCGTTGGACCGGGATCCAGCTACGAGCAGTACTTC. Protein product: CSVGPGSSYEQYF.

The gene calls are TRBV3-1 and TRBJ2-3; possible D gene TRBD1, 5 bases. This CDR3 has 18 residues. V lost 0 bases to trimming and J lost 2 bases, with 18 bases between them. Germline V gene lookup returns CDR1 LGHDT and CDR2 YNNKEL (reference sequence). For the CDR3, the DNA is TGTGCCAGCAGCCAAGATATGCTTCAGGGCTTGGACACAGATACGCAGTATTTT. Protein sequence: CASSQDMLQGLDTDTQYF.

The chain carries TRBV19 and TRBJ1-4; 10 bases match TRBD1. The CDR3 covers 13 residues. The germline V gene encodes CDR1 LNHDA and CDR2 SQIVND (reference sequence). The V segment lost 10 bases and the J segment 7 bases; nucleotides outside the gene matches: 6. This CDR3 reads CATTGQGPEKLFF. The CDR3 DNA is TGTGCCACCACGGGACAGGGGCCTGAAAAACTGTTTTTT.

This clonotype was seen at least ten times. The chain joins TRBV27 to TRBJ2-7; D gene ambiguous. Germline V gene lookup returns CDR1 MNHEY and CDR2 SMNVEV (reference sequence). Deletions cut 2 bases from V and 3 bases from J, with 11 bases between. The CDR3 sequence is 14 residues long. CDR3 in DNA: TGTGCCAGCAGTTTAAAGGGAAGGGTCTACGAGCAGTACTTC. As protein: CASSLKGRVYEQYF.

This clonotype was recorded many times. The J gene is TRBJ2-2, the V gene TRBV28, with a tentative D call TRBD1 (6 bases). The CDR3 has 14 residues. Trimming left V 5 bases short and J 5 bases short, with 12 bases between. The V gene's germline CDR1 is MDHEN and CDR2 SYDVKM. This CDR3 reads CASSPIQGTGELFF. The CDR3 region has the DNA TGTGCCAGCAGTCCTATACAGGGAACCGGGGAGCTGTTTTTT. Together with reference TRBV28 and TRBJ2-2, the CDR3 gives the full variable domain: DVKVTQSSRYLVKRTGEKVFLECVQDMDHENMFWYRQDPGLGLRLIYFSYDVKMKEKGDIPEGYSVSREKKERFSLILESASTNQTSMYLCASSPIQGTGELFFGEGSRLTVL.

This clonotype was seen at least ten times. The chain employs TRBV6-1 and TRBJ1-6, with TRBD1 identical over 9 bases. The germline CDR1 and CDR2 sequences are MNHNS and SASEGT. This CDR3 spans 16 amino acids. Trimming at V came to 5 bases and at J to 9 bases, leaving 11 bases not matched to a gene. CDR3 sequence: CASSPQDRGTGSPLHF. The CDR3 DNA sequence: TGTGCCAGCAGTCCTCAGGACAGGGGAACGGGTTCACCCCTCCACTTT.

J is TRBJ2-3 and V is TRBV7-2, with a possible D match to TRBD1 (6 bases). V shed 1 base and J shed 2 bases, with 7 bases lying between them. Per the germline V gene, CDR1 is SGHTA and CDR2 is FQGNSA. CDR3 length equals 14 residues. The CDR3 sequence: CASSLVGHTDTQYF. The CDR3 DNA is TGTGCCAGCAGCTTAGTGGGACACACAGATACGCAGTATTTT.

Regarding this clonotype: A much larger clone is a single base away; this may be a read error. V is TRBV10-3 and J is TRBJ2-3, with 11 bases matching TRBD2. This CDR3 has 16 amino acids. Germline CDR1 and CDR2: ENHRY and SYGVKD. V was pared by 3 bases and J by 4 bases, with 6 bases of the junction left unmatched. The CDR3 reads CAISDITSGSADTQYF. In DNA form, the CDR3 reads TGTGCCATCAGTGATATTACTAGCGGGAGCGCAGATACGCAGTATTTT.

CDR3 residues: CAIKDDTVEKLFF. In nucleotides, the CDR3 is TGTGCCATCAAGGACGATACGGTCGAAAAACTGTTTTTT. The chain joins TRBV19 to TRBJ1-4; D is unresolved. Germline assignment: CDR1 LNHDA and CDR2 SQIVND (reference sequence). The CDR3 length is 13 residues. V was shortened by 10 bases and J by 8 bases, with 17 bases between the two germline ends. Complete variable domain (other parts from reference TRBV19 and TRBJ1-4): DGGITQSPKYLFRKEGQNVTLSCEQNLNHDAMYWYRQDPGQGLRLIYYSQIVNDFQKGDIAEGYSVSREKKESFPLTVTSAQKNPTAFYLCAIKDDTVEKLFFGSGTQLSVL.

The rearrangement uses TRBV7-9 and TRBJ2-1; the D is unclear. CDR3 length: 15 residues. V dropped 6 bases and J dropped 4 bases, with 16 bases sitting between them. Germline V gene lookup returns CDR1 SEHNR and CDR2 FQNEAQ (reference sequence). CDR3 amino acids: CASSSDLSLYNEQFF. CDR3 DNA sequence: TGTGCCAGCAGTTCCGACTTATCCCTTTACAATGAGCAGTTCTTC.

This clonotype occurred many times. The chain employs TRBV28 and TRBJ2-7, with TRBD2 as a possible D gene (5 bases). The V end lost 5 bases, the J end lost 1 base, and 15 bases lay between the germline ends. Germline assignment: CDR1 MDHEN and CDR2 SYDVKM. The CDR3 has 15 residues. The CDR3 bases are TGTGCCAGCAGTGATGACTATCAGGTATCCTACGAGCAGTACTTC. This gives the protein CASSDDYQVSYEQYF.

This clonotype was seen a few times. V gene TRBV2 combines with J gene TRBJ2-1; D not certain. V lost 1 base and J 5 bases, leaving 12 bases between the germline ends. Germline V lookup: CDR1 SNHLY, CDR2 FYNNEI. This CDR3 region has 15 residues. For the CDR3, the DNA is TGTGCCAGCAGTGAAGGGTTATCTTTCAACAATGAGCAGTTCTTC. It encodes CASSEGLSFNNEQFF.

This clonotype was counted ten times or more. This chain uses TRBV13 with TRBJ2-7, with D perhaps matching TRBD2 (7 bases). Germline CDR1 is PRHDT and CDR2 is FYEKMQ (reference sequence). The CDR3 runs 15 residues. The germline V and J ends were trimmed by 5 bases and 4 bases, with 18 bases remaining between them. The CDR3, as DNA: TGTGCCAGCAGCCCCGTCACAGGGAGGGTTTACGAGCAGTACTTC. Translation gives CASSPVTGRVYEQYF. Using reference TRBV13 and TRBJ2-7 for the parts outside the CDR3, the full variable domain is AAGVIQSPRHLIKEKRETATLKCYPIPRHDTVYWYQQGPGQDPQFLISFYEKMQSDKGSIPDRFSAQQFSDYHSELNMSSLELGDSALYFCASSPVTGRVYEQYFGPGTRLTVT.

This clonotype was observed at least ten times. The V gene is TRBV3-1, the J gene TRBJ1-2; TRBD1 might be the D (6 bases). The CDR3 length is 13 residues. Germline lookup yields CDR1 LGHDT and CDR2 YNNKEL (reference sequence). V was pared by 6 bases and J by 5 bases, with 13 bases between. The CDR3, as DNA: TGTGCCAGCAGTGAACAGGGAAGGTATGGCTACACCTTC. Translated: CASSEQGRYGYTF.

This clonotype came up many times. The genes are TRBV29-1 and TRBJ1-2; TRBD1 aligns across 8 bases. The J segment lost 4 bases and the V segment lost 7 bases, leaving 11 bases of the junction unmatched. The CDR3 totals 14 residues. Germline CDR1 reads SQVTM; CDR2 reads ANQGSEA. The CDR3, as DNA: TGCAGCGCCTCGGCTGGACAGGGTAGCTATGGCTACACCTTC. It translates to CSASAGQGSYGYTF.

This clonotype was observed many times. This chain uses TRBV27 with TRBJ2-5, with D perhaps TRBD1 or TRBD2 (5 bases each). V shed 5 bases and J shed 5 bases, with 18 bases lying between them. Germline-derived CDR1 and CDR2 are MNHEY and SMNVEV (reference sequence). The CDR3 extends over 15 amino acids. CDR3 protein: CASSPEWGLQETQYF. The CDR3 DNA reads TGTGCCAGCAGTCCCGAATGGGGGTTACAGGAGACCCAGTACTTC.

This clonotype has more than one count but fewer than ten. The J gene is TRBJ2-5, the V gene TRBV28, with 7 bases matching TRBD2. The CDR3 extends over 18 amino acids. J was trimmed by 2 bases and V by 3 bases; bases with no gene match: 15. CDR1 is MDHEN, CDR2 SYDVKM, per germline. The CDR3 region is CASSFSTGLGGYQETQYF. CDR3 DNA: TGTGCCAGCAGTTTCTCTACCGGACTGGGGGGGTATCAAGAGACCCAGTACTTC.

This clonotype was counted between two and nine times. The DNA of the CDR3 is TGTGCCAGCAGCTCGGACACAGGAAGCACAGATACGCAGTATTTT. This translates into CASSSDTGSTDTQYF. The chain has TRBV7-9 and TRBJ2-3; D is possibly TRBD1 (5 bases). V shed 4 bases and J shed 0 bases, with 11 bases lying between them. CDR1 is SEHNR and CDR2 is FQNEAQ in the germline V gene (reference sequence). The CDR3 runs to 15 residues.

This clonotype appeared a few times. The rearrangement uses TRBV12-3 or TRBV12-4 and TRBJ2-1; 12 bases map to TRBD2. Trimming took 8 bases from V and 5 from J; bases not matched to a gene: 10. CDR3 length: 16 residues. This CDR3 is CASSWETSGGNNEQFF. The CDR3 DNA reads TGTGCCAGCTCCTGGGAGACTAGCGGGGGAAACAATGAGCAGTTCTTC.

The CDR3 region has the DNA TGTGCCAGCAGTGACAGGGAGGACACAGATACGCAGTATTTT. Translating it yields CASSDREDTDTQYF. V gene TRBV28 combines with J gene TRBJ2-3; perhaps TRBD1 as D (7 bases). This CDR3 comprises 14 residues. Trimming took off 5 bases at V and 2 bases at J, with 11 bases between the two ends. Per germline, CDR1 MDHEN and CDR2 SYDVKM.

This clonotype was observed a handful of times. The chain uses TRBV28 and TRBJ2-6; D is possibly TRBD2 (5 bases). CDR3 size: 15 residues. The germline gives CDR1 MDHEN, CDR2 SYDVKM. V was trimmed by 6 bases and J by 2 bases, leaving 11 bases between them. This CDR3 is CASRRRAAGANVLTF. In DNA form, the CDR3 reads TGTGCCAGCAGACGGCGGGCAGCTGGGGCCAACGTCCTGACTTTC.

The V gene is TRBV19, the J gene TRBJ1-5; D gene ambiguous. The V end was cut by 6 bases, the J end by 4 bases, with 10 bases between. CDR1 is LNHDA, CDR2 SQIVND, per germline (reference sequence). The CDR3 has 13 residues. The chain's CDR3 is CASSNSVNQPQHF. The CDR3 DNA reads as TGTGCCAGTAGCAACAGCGTTAATCAGCCCCAGCATTTT.

This clonotype was counted many times. The chain carries TRBV11-2 and TRBJ2-1; D is unresolved. Between the trimmed V and J ends, which lost 7 bases and 5 bases, there was a span of 6 bases. The CDR3 has 11 residues. Germline V gene lookup returns CDR1 SGHAT and CDR2 FQNNGV. The CDR3 reads CASKLDNEQFF. The CDR3 DNA sequence: TGTGCCAGCAAACTCGACAATGAGCAGTTCTTC.

This clonotype appeared many times. The V call is TRBV5-1, the J call TRBJ1-1, with D possibly being TRBD1 (5 bases). The length of the CDR3 is 16 residues. With 0 bases removed from V and 5 bases from J, the gap between germline ends came to 17 bases. Germline V gene data show CDR1 as SGHRS and CDR2 as YFSETQ. The CDR3 loop reads CASSLAVRVRGTEAFF. The CDR3 nucleotides read TGCGCCAGCAGCTTGGCAGTCAGGGTAAGAGGGACTGAAGCTTTCTTT.

There are many counts of this clonotype. V gene TRBV19 combines with J gene TRBJ2-5, with D possibly being TRBD1 (7 bases). The CDR3 has 15 amino acids. V was clipped by 7 bases and J by 4 bases, with 19 bases between them. Germline loops: CDR1 LNHDA, CDR2 SQIVND (reference sequence). The CDR3 loop reads CASTPDRVGGETQYF. CDR3 in DNA: TGTGCCAGTACCCCTGACAGGGTGGGAGGAGAGACCCAGTACTTC.